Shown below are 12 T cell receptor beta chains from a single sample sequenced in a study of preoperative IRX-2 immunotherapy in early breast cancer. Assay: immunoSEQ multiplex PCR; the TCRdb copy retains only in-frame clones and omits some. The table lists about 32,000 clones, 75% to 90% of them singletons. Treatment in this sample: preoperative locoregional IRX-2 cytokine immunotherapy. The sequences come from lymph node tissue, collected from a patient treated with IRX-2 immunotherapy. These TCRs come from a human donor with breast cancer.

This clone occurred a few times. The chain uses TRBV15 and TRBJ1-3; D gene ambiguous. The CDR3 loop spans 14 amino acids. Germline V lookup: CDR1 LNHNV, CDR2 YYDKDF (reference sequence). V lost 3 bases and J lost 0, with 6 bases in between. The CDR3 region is CATSRTFSGNTIYF. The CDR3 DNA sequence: TGTGCCACCAGCAGGACCTTCTCTGGAAACACCATATATTTT.

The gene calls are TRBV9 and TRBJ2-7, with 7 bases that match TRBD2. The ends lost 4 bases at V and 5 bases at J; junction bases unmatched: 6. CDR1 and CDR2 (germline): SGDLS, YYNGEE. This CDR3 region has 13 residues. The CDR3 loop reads CASSTGGANEQYF. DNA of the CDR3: TGTGCCAGCAGCACGGGGGGTGCGAACGAGCAGTACTTC.

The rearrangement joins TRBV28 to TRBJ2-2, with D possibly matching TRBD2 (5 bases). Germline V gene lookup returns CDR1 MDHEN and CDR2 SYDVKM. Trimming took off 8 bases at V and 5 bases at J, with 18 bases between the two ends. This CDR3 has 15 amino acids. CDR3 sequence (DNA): TGTGCCAGCCTACCGGCGGGCGGCGGAACCGGGGAGCTGTTTTTT. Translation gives CASLPAGGGTGELFF.

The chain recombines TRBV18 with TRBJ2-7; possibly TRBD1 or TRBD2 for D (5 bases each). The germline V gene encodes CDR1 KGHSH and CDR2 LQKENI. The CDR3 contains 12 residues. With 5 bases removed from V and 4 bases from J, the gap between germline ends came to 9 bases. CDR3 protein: CASSKEGYEQYF. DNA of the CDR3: TGTGCCAGCTCAAAAGAGGGGTACGAGCAGTACTTC.

The DNA for the CDR3 is TGTGCCATTCCTGGGCAGGGCGGTGAAAAACTGTTTTTT. The encoded protein is CAIPGQGGEKLFF. The gene calls are TRBV6-8 and TRBJ1-4, with TRBD1 as a possible D gene (5 bases). Deletions cut 10 bases from V and 7 bases from J, with 16 bases between. This CDR3 region has 13 residues. Germline loops: CDR1 MNHGY, CDR2 SAAAGT.

CDR3 sequence (DNA): TGTGCCAGCAGTTTGTTGGGGCGTTCCTACGAGCAGTACTTC. This translates into CASSLLGRSYEQYF. This rearrangement joins TRBV27 to TRBJ2-7, with D maybe TRBD1 (5 bases). Deletions cut 3 bases from V and 1 base from J, with 10 bases between. The V gene's germline CDR1 is MNHEY and CDR2 SMNVEV (reference sequence). The CDR3 covers 14 residues.

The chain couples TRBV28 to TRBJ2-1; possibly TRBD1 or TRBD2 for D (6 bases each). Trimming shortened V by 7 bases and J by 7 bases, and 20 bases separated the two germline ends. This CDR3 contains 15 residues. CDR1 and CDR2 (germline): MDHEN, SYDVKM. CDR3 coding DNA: TGTGCCAGCATGCGGGCCGGGAGAAGGGGGAATGAGCAGTTCTTC. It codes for CASMRAGRRGNEQFF.

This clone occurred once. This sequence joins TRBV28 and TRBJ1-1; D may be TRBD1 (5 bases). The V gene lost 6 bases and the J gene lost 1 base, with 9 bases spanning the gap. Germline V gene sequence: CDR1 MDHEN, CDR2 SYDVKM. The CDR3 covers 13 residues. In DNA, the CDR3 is TGTGCCAGCAGACCTACAGGGAACACTGAAGCTTTCTTT. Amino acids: CASRPTGNTEAFF.

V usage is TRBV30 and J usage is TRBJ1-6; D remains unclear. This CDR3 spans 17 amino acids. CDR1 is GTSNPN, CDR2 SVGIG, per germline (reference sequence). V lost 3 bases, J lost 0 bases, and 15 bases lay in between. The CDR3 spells CAWSLGVVGSYNSPLHF. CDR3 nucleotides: TGTGCCTGGAGCCTTGGAGTCGTGGGCTCCTATAATTCACCCCTCCACTTT.

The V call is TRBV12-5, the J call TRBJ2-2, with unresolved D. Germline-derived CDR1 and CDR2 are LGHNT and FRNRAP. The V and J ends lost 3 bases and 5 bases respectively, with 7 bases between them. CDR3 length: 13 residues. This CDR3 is CASGFGPTGELFF. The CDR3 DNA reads TGTGCTAGTGGTTTCGGTCCTACCGGGGAGCTGTTTTTT.

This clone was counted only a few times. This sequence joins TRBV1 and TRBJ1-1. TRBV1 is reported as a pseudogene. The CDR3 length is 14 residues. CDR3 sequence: CASSHLLGGGEAFF. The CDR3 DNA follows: TGCGCCAGCAGCCACCTCCTCGGGGGAGGTGAAGCTTTCTTT.

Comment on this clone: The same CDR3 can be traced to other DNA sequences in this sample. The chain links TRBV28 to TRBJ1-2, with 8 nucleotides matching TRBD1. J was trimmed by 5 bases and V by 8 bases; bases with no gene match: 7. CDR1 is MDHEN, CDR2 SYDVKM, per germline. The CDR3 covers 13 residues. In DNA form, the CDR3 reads TGTGCCAGCCGAGGGGACAGGCGGTATGGCTACACCTTC. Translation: CASRGDRRYGYTF.